The 15 T cell receptor beta chains below were found in one sample sequenced in a study of shared clonotypes between healthy human individuals. CD45RO-negative cells were positively selected for CCR7, leaving out terminally differentiated effector memory CD45RA+ cells. Repertoires were generated with immunoSEQ multiplex PCR, while TCRdb's copy carries only in-frame clones and drops some. The table has about 2 million clones, approximately 94% seen once; the top ten hold 1.2%. Sequenced sample: naive CD8+ T cells sorted from blood. Every receptor here comes from a man in his late teens or twenties in good health.

The chain employs TRBV6-1 and TRBJ2-1, with D possibly being TRBD1 or TRBD2 (6 bases each). The CDR3 is 14 residues long. Germline CDR1 is MNHNS and CDR2 is SASEGT. V was trimmed by 2 bases and J by 8 bases, leaving 13 bases between them. The CDR3, as DNA: TGTGCCAGCAGTGAATGGGGGGCAGGCTATGAGCAGTTCTTC. As protein: CASSEWGAGYEQFF.

The V gene is TRBV15, the J gene TRBJ1-1, with D unclear. V dropped 5 bases and J dropped 6 bases, with 10 bases sitting between them. The CDR3 runs 12 residues. Germline CDR1 and CDR2: LNHNV and YYDKDF (reference sequence). CDR3 DNA: TGTGCCACCAGCCCGGGTGCCCCTGAAGCTTTCTTT. Protein product: CATSPGAPEAFF.

This sequence joins TRBV15 and TRBJ2-7, with D perhaps matching TRBD1 or TRBD2 (6 bases each). This CDR3 contains 15 residues. The ends were cut back, 0 bases at V and 1 base at J, with 10 bases in the middle. The germline CDR1 and CDR2 sequences are LNHNV and YYDKDF (reference sequence). The CDR3 coding sequence is TGTGCCACCAGCAGAGATCCGGGGGCGTCCTACGAGCAGTACTTC. Amino acid sequence: CATSRDPGASYEQYF. The variable domain in full, completed from reference TRBV15 and TRBJ2-7, reads DAMVIQNPRYQVTQFGKPVTLSCSQTLNHNVMYWYQQKSSQAPKLLFHYYDKDFNNEADTPDNFQSRRPNTSFCFLDIRSPGLGDTAMYLCATSRDPGASYEQYFGPGTRLTVT.

The chain has TRBV7-9 and TRBJ2-5; the match to TRBD2 covers 13 bases. The V gene end was trimmed by 5 bases and the J gene end by 4 bases; junction bases not matched to a gene: 7. The CDR3 runs to 16 residues. Germline values: CDR1 SEHNR, CDR2 FQNEAQ (reference sequence). CDR3 in DNA: TGTGCCAGCAGCGGGGGACTAGCGGGACTGCGAGAGACCCAGTACTTC. It translates to CASSGGLAGLRETQYF.

The V gene is TRBV6-5, the J gene TRBJ2-2, with D possibly TRBD1 on 6 matching bases. The V end was cut by 6 bases, the J end by 6 bases, with 17 bases between. Germline assignment: CDR1 MNHEY and CDR2 SVGAGI. The CDR3 covers 15 residues. In nucleotides, the CDR3 is TGTGCCAGCAGGCCCCAAGGGGGAGTGGCCGGGGAGCTGTTTTTT. Its translation: CASRPQGGVAGELFF.

The rearrangement uses TRBV5-1 and TRBJ2-7; a weak D match, TRBD1 (5 bases). The length of the CDR3 is 15 residues. Trimming took 2 bases from V and 0 from J, leaving 12 bases between them. Germline V CDR1 and CDR2: SGHRS, YFSETQ. The CDR3 reads CASSFRAASSYEQYF. DNA of the CDR3: TGCGCCAGCAGCTTCAGGGCCGCGAGCTCCTACGAGCAGTACTTC.

The CDR3 spells CATSRDRGIGNTIYF. The DNA for the CDR3 is TGTGCCACCAGCAGAGACAGAGGCATTGGAAACACCATATATTTT. The J gene is TRBJ1-3, the V gene TRBV15, with D unresolved. The V end was cut by 0 bases, the J end by 3 bases, with 9 bases between. The germline V gene encodes CDR1 LNHNV and CDR2 YYDKDF (reference sequence). The CDR3 is 15 residues long. Variable domain in full (rest from reference TRBV15 and TRBJ1-3): DAMVIQNPRYQVTQFGKPVTLSCSQTLNHNVMYWYQQKSSQAPKLLFHYYDKDFNNEADTPDNFQSRRPNTSFCFLDIRSPGLGDTAMYLCATSRDRGIGNTIYFGEGSWLTVV.

The V gene is TRBV23-1, the J gene TRBJ1-1, with 7 bases aligning to TRBD1. TRBV23-1 is an open reading frame whose function is uncertain. V was pared by 6 bases and J by 7 bases, with 11 bases of the junction left unmatched. CDR3 length: 14 residues. CDR3 coding DNA: TGCGCCAGCAGCCCCTACAGGGGTTCGATTGAAGCTTTCTTT. Protein: CASSPYRGSIEAFF.

V gene TRBV2 combines with J gene TRBJ2-5, with 7 positions matching TRBD2. V gave up 5 bases and J gave up 6 bases; unmatched junction bases: 6. The germline CDR1 and CDR2 sequences are SNHLY and FYNNEI. The CDR3 loop spans 13 amino acids. The CDR3 sequence is CASSSGGSQTQYF. The CDR3 DNA reads TGTGCCAGCAGTTCGGGCGGGAGCCAGACCCAGTACTTC.

J is TRBJ1-1 and V is TRBV19, with D unclear. CDR3 length equals 15 residues. V lost 5 bases, J lost 5 bases, and 18 bases lay in between. CDR1 is LNHDA and CDR2 is SQIVND in the germline V gene (reference sequence). The CDR3 DNA follows: TGTGCCAGTAGTGCCCTCGGCGGCCTCAGGACTGAAGCTTTCTTT. Translating it yields CASSALGGLRTEAFF.

Of note for this clone: At the DNA level, this CDR3 is encoded by other sequences in the same sample as well. The chain links TRBV4-1 to TRBJ2-1, with D unresolved. The germline V gene encodes CDR1 MGHRA and CDR2 YSYEKL. V gave up 1 base and J gave up 6 bases, with 4 bases separating them. CDR3 length: 12 amino acids. The CDR3 DNA sequence: TGCGCCAGCAGCCAAGGCAGCAATGAGCAGTTCTTC. Translating it yields CASSQGSNEQFF.

V and J are TRBV10-3 and TRBJ2-7; 7 nucleotides agree with TRBD2. The ends lost 3 bases at V and 3 bases at J; junction bases unmatched: 2. CDR1 and CDR2 (germline): ENHRY, SYGVKD. The CDR3 is 13 residues long. The CDR3 here is CAISEAGIYEQYF. The CDR3 nucleotides read TGTGCCATCAGTGAAGCGGGAATCTACGAGCAGTACTTC.

The chain employs TRBV12-5 and TRBJ1-4; 9 nucleotides align to TRBD1. This CDR3 is built from 16 residues. In germline, CDR1 is LGHNT, CDR2 FRNRAP. J lost 6 bases, V lost 0 bases, and 5 bases had no gene match. The CDR3 is CASGLVHGTGYEKLFF. The CDR3 nucleotides read TGTGCTAGTGGTTTGGTCCACGGGACAGGGTATGAAAAACTGTTTTTT.

This clone showed up just once. The J gene is TRBJ1-1, the V gene TRBV6-5; D gene uncertain. Germline values: CDR1 MNHEY, CDR2 SVGAGI. The CDR3 length is 13 residues. V was pared by 6 bases and J by 0 bases, with 8 bases between. The DNA for the CDR3 is TGTGCCAGCAGAAGTGGGTTGAACACTGAAGCTTTCTTT. This gives the protein CASRSGLNTEAFF.

The J gene is TRBJ2-7, the V gene TRBV15; TRBD2 agrees at 8 bases. Germline CDR1 LNHNV, CDR2 YYDKDF (reference sequence). Losses at the gene ends were 5 bases for V and 4 bases for J; bases not matched to a gene: 7. This CDR3 contains 14 residues. The CDR3 region is CATSGGTSDYEQYF. CDR3 DNA: TGTGCCACCAGCGGCGGGACTAGTGATTACGAGCAGTACTTC.